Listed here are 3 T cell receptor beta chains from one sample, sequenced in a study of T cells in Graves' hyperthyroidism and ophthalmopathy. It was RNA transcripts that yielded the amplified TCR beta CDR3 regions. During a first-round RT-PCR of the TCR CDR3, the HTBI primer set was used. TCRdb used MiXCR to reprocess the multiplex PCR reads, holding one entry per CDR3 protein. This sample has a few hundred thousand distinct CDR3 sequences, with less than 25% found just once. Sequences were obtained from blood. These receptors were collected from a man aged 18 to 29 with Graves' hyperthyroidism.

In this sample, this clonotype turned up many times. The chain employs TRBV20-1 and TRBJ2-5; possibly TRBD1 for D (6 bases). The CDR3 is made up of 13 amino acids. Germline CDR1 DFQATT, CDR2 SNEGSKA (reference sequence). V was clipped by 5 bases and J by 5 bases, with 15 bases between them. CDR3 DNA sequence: TGCAGTGCTGGCAACAGGGTTCGGGAGACCCAGTACTTC. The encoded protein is CSAGNRVRETQYF.

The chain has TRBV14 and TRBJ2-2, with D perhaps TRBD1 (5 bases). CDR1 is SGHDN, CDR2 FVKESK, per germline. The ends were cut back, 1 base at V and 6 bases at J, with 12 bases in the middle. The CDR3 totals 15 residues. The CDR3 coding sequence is TGTGCCAGCAGCCAAGTGCCCAGGGCCCCCGGGGAGCTGTTTTTT. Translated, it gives CASSQVPRAPGELFF.

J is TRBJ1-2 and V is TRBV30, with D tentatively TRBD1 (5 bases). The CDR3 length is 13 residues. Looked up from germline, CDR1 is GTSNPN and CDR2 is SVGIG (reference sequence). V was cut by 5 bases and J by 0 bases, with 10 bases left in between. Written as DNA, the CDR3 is TGTGCCTGGGCTGGGGGGTCTAACTATGGCTACACCTTC. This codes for CAWAGGSNYGYTF.